These 23 T cell receptor beta chains share one sample of origin, sequenced in a study of shared clonotypes between healthy human individuals. TCRdb's table, derived via immunoSEQ multiplex PCR, lists solely in-frame clones and lacks some. The data contain some 2,000,000 clones, 85% to 95% of them seen just once; the ten biggest clones take up approximately 0.13%. What was sequenced was naive CD4+ T cells sorted from blood. The subset is: CD45RA+ positively selected. The receptors shown here come from a man younger than 35 in good health.

The chain recombines TRBV6-1 with TRBJ2-1; the match to TRBD1 covers 9 bases. Germline-derived CDR1 and CDR2 are MNHNS and SASEGT. After removal of 8 bases from V and 5 bases from J, the junction contained 4 bases not matched to a gene. This CDR3 contains 13 residues. This CDR3 is CASSGQGNNEQFF. CDR3 in DNA: TGTGCCAGCTCGGGACAGGGAAACAATGAGCAGTTCTTC.

V gene TRBV9 combines with J gene TRBJ2-2; 15 positions match TRBD2. The trim removed 4 bases at V and 4 bases at J, leaving 8 bases unmatched. Looked up from germline, CDR1 is SGDLS and CDR2 is YYNGEE. The CDR3 covers 18 residues. CDR3 DNA: TGTGCCAGCAGCCCGGGGGGACTAGCGGGAGGTGGCACCGGGGAGCTGTTTTTT. It encodes CASSPGGLAGGGTGELFF.

The J gene is TRBJ1-4, the V gene TRBV7-9; 7 bases align to TRBD1. Germline CDR1 reads SEHNR; CDR2 reads FQNEAQ (reference sequence). The CDR3 consists of 14 residues. J lost 7 bases, V lost 4 bases, and 6 bases had no gene match. Written as DNA, the CDR3 is TGTGCCAGCAGCTCAGGGGGAAAGGTTGAAAAACTGTTTTTT. This codes for CASSSGGKVEKLFF.

This sequence joins TRBV29-1 and TRBJ1-2; D is undetermined. This CDR3 has 11 amino acids. Germline V gives CDR1 SQVTM, CDR2 ANQGSEA. V gave up 7 bases and J gave up 4 bases, with 10 bases separating them. DNA for the CDR3: TGCAGCGCCCAGCACATCTATGGCTACACCTTC. The encoded protein is CSAQHIYGYTF.

V usage is TRBV5-1 and J usage is TRBJ1-2; a possible D gene is TRBD1 (6 bases). The V end was cut by 3 bases, the J end by 5 bases, with 14 bases between. Germline CDR1 is SGHRS and CDR2 is YFSETQ. The CDR3 is made up of 14 amino acids. The CDR3 DNA sequence: TGCGCCAGCAGCTCCCAGGGGCCCGGGTATGGCTACACCTTC. Residues: CASSSQGPGYGYTF. Full variable domain (missing parts from reference TRBV5-1 and TRBJ1-2): KAGVTQTPRYLIKTRGQQVTLSCSPISGHRSVSWYQQTPGQGLQFLFEYFSETQRNKGNFPGRFSGRQFSNSRSEMNVSTLELGDSALYLCASSSQGPGYGYTFGSGTRLTVV.

The chain joins TRBV7-6 to TRBJ1-2; D may be TRBD1 (5 bases). V was pared by 0 bases and J by 0 bases, with 17 bases between. There are 18 residues in the CDR3. CDR1 is SGHVS, CDR2 FNYEAQ, per germline. CDR3: CASSLAVGGRTTNYGYTF. CDR3 in DNA: TGTGCCAGCAGCTTAGCGGTGGGGGGAAGGACTACTAACTATGGCTACACCTTC.

This clone has only one observation. The V call is TRBV6-1, the J call TRBJ1-2; weak D call: TRBD1 (6 bases). Germline assignment: CDR1 MNHNS and CDR2 SASEGT. This CDR3 has 15 residues. V was shortened by 5 bases and J by 2 bases, with 15 bases between the two germline ends. The CDR3 is CASSKDRTQNYGYTF. In nucleotides, the CDR3 is TGTGCCAGCAGTAAAGACAGGACTCAGAACTATGGCTACACCTTC.

The chain recombines TRBV5-1 with TRBJ1-1; D is ambiguous. The ends were cut back, 2 bases at V and 1 base at J, with 6 bases in the middle. This CDR3 is 13 amino acids long. Germline V gene sequence: CDR1 SGHRS, CDR2 YFSETQ. The CDR3 bases are TGCGCCAGCAGCTTTACAACGAACACTGAAGCTTTCTTT. This sequence encodes CASSFTTNTEAFF. Complete variable domain (other parts from reference TRBV5-1 and TRBJ1-1): KAGVTQTPRYLIKTRGQQVTLSCSPISGHRSVSWYQQTPGQGLQFLFEYFSETQRNKGNFPGRFSGRQFSNSRSEMNVSTLELGDSALYLCASSFTTNTEAFFGQGTRLTVV.

The rearrangement uses TRBV30 and TRBJ2-1, with D unclear. V dropped 2 bases and J dropped 0 bases, with 8 bases sitting between them. Per germline, CDR1 GTSNPN and CDR2 SVGIG (reference sequence). The length of the CDR3 is 14 residues. CDR3 sequence reads: CAWSRENSYNEQFF. The DNA of the CDR3 is TGTGCCTGGAGTCGCGAAAACTCCTACAATGAGCAGTTCTTC. Supplemented by reference TRBV30 and TRBJ2-1, the full variable domain reads SQTIHQWPATLVQPVGSPLSLECTVEGTSNPNLYWYRQAAGRGLQLLFYSVGIGQISSEVPQNLSASRPQDRQFILSSKKLLLSDSGFYLCAWSRENSYNEQFFGPGTRLTVL.

This chain uses TRBV30 with TRBJ1-1; no firm D call. The CDR3 consists of 14 residues. Germline V CDR1 and CDR2: GTSNPN, SVGIG (reference sequence). V was cut by 0 bases and J by 0 bases, with 8 bases left in between. The CDR3 reads CAWSVQLLNTEAFF. Here the CDR3 DNA reads TGTGCCTGGAGTGTACAGCTATTGAACACTGAAGCTTTCTTT.

The rearrangement uses TRBV6-6 and TRBJ1-5, with D possibly matching TRBD1 (5 bases). The germline gives CDR1 MNHNY, CDR2 SVGAGI (reference sequence). This CDR3 has 16 amino acids. The germline V and J ends were trimmed by 0 bases and 8 bases, with 17 bases remaining between them. DNA for the CDR3: TGTGCCAGCAGTTACTCGACAGACCGGGTATGGAAGCCCCAGCATTTT. This codes for CASSYSTDRVWKPQHF.

The chain links TRBV6-1 to TRBJ1-1; D remains ambiguous. The CDR3 loop spans 14 amino acids. Germline CDR1 reads MNHNS; CDR2 reads SASEGT. The V end lost 8 bases, the J end lost 1 base, and 14 bases lay between the germline ends. In DNA form, the CDR3 reads TGTGCCAGCTCTCGAGATTTTGAGAACACTGAAGCTTTCTTT. As protein: CASSRDFENTEAFF.

This chain links TRBV20-1 with TRBJ2-7; the D gene is possibly TRBD2 (6 bases). Germline V gene sequence: CDR1 DFQATT, CDR2 SNEGSKA (reference sequence). There are 11 residues in the CDR3. V was cut by 6 bases and J by 3 bases, with 9 bases left in between. The CDR3 DNA follows: TGCAGTGCCGACGGGGGCTACGAGCAGTACTTC. Translation: CSADGGYEQYF.

The chain combines TRBV19 with TRBJ2-3; D gene ambiguous. V lost 5 bases and J lost 5, with 8 bases in between. This CDR3 spans 12 amino acids. From germline, CDR1 is LNHDA and CDR2 SQIVND (reference sequence). The CDR3 region is CASSVLGDTQYF. CDR3 in DNA: TGTGCCAGTAGTGTTCTGGGAGATACGCAGTATTTT.

The chain combines TRBV6-5 with TRBJ1-1; D is perhaps TRBD1 (5 bases). V gave up 2 bases and J gave up 3 bases, with 13 bases separating them. Germline V gene sequence: CDR1 MNHEY, CDR2 SVGAGI. There are 15 residues in the CDR3. Written as DNA, the CDR3 is TGTGCCAGCAGTTACGGGGGTGAATTGGACACTGAAGCTTTCTTT. Its translation: CASSYGGELDTEAFF.

This chain joins TRBV6-1 and TRBJ1-5; D not certain. This CDR3 has 13 amino acids. Germline V gene lookup returns CDR1 MNHNS and CDR2 SASEGT. V was shortened by 4 bases and J by 6 bases, with 10 bases between the two germline ends. The CDR3 DNA is TGTGCCAGCAGTGGGGGTACGTTTCAGCCCCAGCATTTT. Residues: CASSGGTFQPQHF.

V gene TRBV7-9 combines with J gene TRBJ1-2, with 7 positions matching TRBD1. V lost 4 bases and J lost 8; bases outside the gene matches: 7. Germline CDR1 is SEHNR and CDR2 is FQNEAQ (reference sequence). This CDR3 comprises 13 residues. CDR3 sequence reads: CASSSDRARGYTF. CDR3 nucleotide sequence: TGTGCCAGCAGCTCAGACAGGGCCAGGGGCTACACCTTC. Full variable domain (outside the CDR3, taken from reference TRBV7-9 and TRBJ1-2): DTGVSQNPRHKITKRGQNVTFRCDPISEHNRLYWYRQTLGQGPEFLTYFQNEAQLEKSRLLSDRFSAERPKGSFSTLEIQRTEQGDSAMYLCASSSDRARGYTFGSGTRLTVV.

The chain couples TRBV10-3 to TRBJ1-1; no clear D. CDR3 length equals 13 residues. The germline V and J ends were trimmed by 3 bases and 2 bases, with 7 bases remaining between them. Germline CDR1 ENHRY, CDR2 SYGVKD. The CDR3 DNA follows: TGTGCCATCAGTGACTACGGAAACACTGAAGCTTTCTTT. Its protein product is CAISDYGNTEAFF.

This chain uses TRBV9 with TRBJ1-4, with unresolved D. The CDR3 sequence is 15 residues long. Trimming stripped 4 bases from V and 0 bases from J, with 10 bases between. Germline V CDR1 and CDR2: SGDLS, YYNGEE. CDR3 bases: TGTGCCAGCAGCCCCGGGGTGGCAACTAATGAAAAACTGTTTTTT. Translated, it gives CASSPGVATNEKLFF. The full variable domain, in which reference TRBV9 and TRBJ1-4 provide the parts outside the CDR3, is DSGVTQTPKHLITATGQRVTLRCSPRSGDLSVYWYQQSLDQGLQFLIQYYNGEERAKGNILERFSAQQFPDLHSELNLSSLELGDSALYFCASSPGVATNEKLFFGSGTQLSVL.

The chain links TRBV27 to TRBJ2-7; D may be TRBD1 (5 bases). Germline CDR1 reads MNHEY; CDR2 reads SMNVEV (reference sequence). The CDR3 is made up of 13 amino acids. Between the trimmed V and J ends, which lost 5 bases and 3 bases, there was a span of 11 bases. The CDR3 region has the DNA TGTGCCAGCAGTCGGGCAGGGTTCTACGAGCAGTACTTC. Its protein is CASSRAGFYEQYF.

Regarding this clone: Other nucleotide sequences from this sample produce the same CDR3. Here the CDR3 reads CASSPTSGNAYEQYF. The CDR3 DNA reads TGTGCCAGCAGCCCTACTAGCGGCAATGCCTACGAGCAGTACTTC. The V gene is TRBV7-2, the J gene TRBJ2-7, with TRBD2 matching over 8 bases. The CDR3 is made up of 15 amino acids. V dropped 5 bases and J dropped 2; count of bases not matched to a gene: 8. The germline gives CDR1 SGHTA, CDR2 FQGNSA.

V gene TRBV19 combines with J gene TRBJ1-1; maybe TRBD1 (5 bases). The CDR3 is made up of 14 amino acids. V lost 3 bases, J lost 1 base, and 9 bases lay in between. CDR1 and CDR2 from the germline V gene are LNHDA and SQIVND (reference sequence). The CDR3 loop reads CASSIPGPNTEAFF. CDR3 nucleotide sequence: TGTGCCAGTAGTATCCCGGGACCGAACACTGAAGCTTTCTTT. The full variable domain, with the rest looked up from reference TRBV19 and TRBJ1-1, is DGGITQSPKYLFRKEGQNVTLSCEQNLNHDAMYWYRQDPGQGLRLIYYSQIVNDFQKGDIAEGYSVSREKKESFPLTVTSAQKNPTAFYLCASSIPGPNTEAFFGQGTRLTVV.

This clone was seen once. V usage is TRBV7-6 and J usage is TRBJ1-2; TRBD1 agrees at 8 bases. Per germline, CDR1 SGHVS and CDR2 FNYEAQ. CDR3 size: 18 residues. V dropped 1 base and J dropped 3; count of bases not matched to a gene: 13. The CDR3 loop is CASSLGAFYRGSYYGYTF. The CDR3 coding sequence is TGTGCCAGCAGCTTAGGGGCATTCTACAGGGGGTCTTACTATGGCTACACCTTC.